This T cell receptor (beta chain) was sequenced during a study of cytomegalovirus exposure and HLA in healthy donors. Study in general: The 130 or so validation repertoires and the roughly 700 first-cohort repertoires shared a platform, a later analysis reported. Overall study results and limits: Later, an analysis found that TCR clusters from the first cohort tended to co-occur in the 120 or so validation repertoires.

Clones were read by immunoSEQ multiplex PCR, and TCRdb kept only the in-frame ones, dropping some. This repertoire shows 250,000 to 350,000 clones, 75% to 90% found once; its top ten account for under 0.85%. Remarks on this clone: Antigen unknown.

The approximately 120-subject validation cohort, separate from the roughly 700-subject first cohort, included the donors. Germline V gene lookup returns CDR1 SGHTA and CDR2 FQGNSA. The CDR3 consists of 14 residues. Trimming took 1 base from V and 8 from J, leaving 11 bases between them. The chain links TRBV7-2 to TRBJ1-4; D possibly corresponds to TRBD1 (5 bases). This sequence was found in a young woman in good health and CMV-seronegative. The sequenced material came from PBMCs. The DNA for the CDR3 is TGTGCCAGCAGCTTAGTCAGGGAGGACGAAAAACTGTTTTTT. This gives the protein CASSLVREDEKLFF.